This TCR beta chain was retrieved from a study of shared clonotypes between healthy human individuals. Naive CD8 isolation took CD45RO-negative cells positively selected for CCR7 and excluded terminally differentiated effector memory CD45RA+ cells. The assay was immunoSEQ multiplex PCR, and TCRdb's table has in-frame clones only and misses some. The sample records 650,000 to 800,000 clones, about 90% being singletons. Sequences were obtained from naive CD8+ T cells sorted from blood. The clonotype originates from a young man in good health.

CDR3 protein: CASTFFAGSYEQYF. As DNA, the CDR3 is TGTGCCAGCACCTTTTTTGCCGGCTCCTACGAGCAGTACTTC. The rearrangement uses TRBV28 and TRBJ2-7, with D unresolved. Germline loops: CDR1 MDHEN, CDR2 SYDVKM. Trimming shortened V by 7 bases and J by 0 bases, and 13 bases separated the two germline ends. CDR3 size: 14 residues.